This TCR beta chain is drawn from a study of blood T cell repertoires in COVID-19. Study-wide context: Researchers got acute and convalescent COVID-19 samples from the United States, Italy and Spain. T cells, B-cell-depleted T cells, or PBMCs supplied cDNA or gDNA.

V lost 5 bases to trimming and J lost 4 bases; unmatched junction nucleotides: 8. Germline lookup yields CDR1 MNHEY and CDR2 SVGAGI. The CDR3 has 15 residues. TCRdb's table, derived via immunoSEQ multiplex PCR, lists solely in-frame clones and lacks some. The sample has approximately 82,000 clones; roughly four fifths are singletons. Sequenced: peripheral blood. The source is a man in his fifties with active or convalescent COVID-19. The rearrangement uses TRBV6-5 and TRBJ1-2, with 9 bases lining up with TRBD1. The CDR3: CASSKSGTGIYGYTF. In nucleotides, the CDR3 is TGTGCCAGCAGTAAGTCCGGGACAGGGATCTATGGCTACACCTTC.